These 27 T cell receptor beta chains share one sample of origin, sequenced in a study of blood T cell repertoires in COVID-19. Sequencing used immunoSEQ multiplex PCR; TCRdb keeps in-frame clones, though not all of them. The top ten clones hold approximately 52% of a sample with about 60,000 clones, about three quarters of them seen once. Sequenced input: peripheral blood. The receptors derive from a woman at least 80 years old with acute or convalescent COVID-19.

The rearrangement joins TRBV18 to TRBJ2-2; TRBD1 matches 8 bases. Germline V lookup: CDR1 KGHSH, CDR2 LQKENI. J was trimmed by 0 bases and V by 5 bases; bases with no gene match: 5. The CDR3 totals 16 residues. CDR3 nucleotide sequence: TGTGCCAGCTCATCGACAGGGGCTACGAACACCGGGGAGCTGTTTTTT. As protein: CASSSTGATNTGELFF. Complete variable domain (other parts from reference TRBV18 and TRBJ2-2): NAGVMQNPRHLVRRRGQEARLRCSPMKGHSHVYWYRQLPEEGLKFMVYLQKENIIDESGMPKERFSAEFPKEGPSILRIQQVVRGDSAAYFCASSSTGATNTGELFFGEGSRLTVL.

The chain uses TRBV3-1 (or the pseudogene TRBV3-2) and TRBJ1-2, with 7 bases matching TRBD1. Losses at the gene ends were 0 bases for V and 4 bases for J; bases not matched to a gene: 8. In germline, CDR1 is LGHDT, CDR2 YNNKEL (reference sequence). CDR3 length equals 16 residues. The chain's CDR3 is CASSQDPQTGTYGYTF. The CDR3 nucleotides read TGTGCCAGCAGCCAAGATCCCCAGACAGGGACCTATGGCTACACCTTC.

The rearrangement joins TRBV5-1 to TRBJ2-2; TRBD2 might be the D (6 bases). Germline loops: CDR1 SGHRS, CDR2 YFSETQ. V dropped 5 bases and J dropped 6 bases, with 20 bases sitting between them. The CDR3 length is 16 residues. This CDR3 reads CASSPLGGLTSGELFF. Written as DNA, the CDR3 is TGCGCCAGCAGTCCCTTGGGGGGACTTACCTCCGGGGAGCTGTTTTTT.

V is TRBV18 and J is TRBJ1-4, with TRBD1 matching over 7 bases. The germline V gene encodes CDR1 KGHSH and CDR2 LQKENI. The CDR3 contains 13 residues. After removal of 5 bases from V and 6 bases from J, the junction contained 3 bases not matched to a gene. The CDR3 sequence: CASSRGQDEKLFF. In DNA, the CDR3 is TGTGCCAGCTCAAGGGGGCAGGATGAAAAACTGTTTTTT.

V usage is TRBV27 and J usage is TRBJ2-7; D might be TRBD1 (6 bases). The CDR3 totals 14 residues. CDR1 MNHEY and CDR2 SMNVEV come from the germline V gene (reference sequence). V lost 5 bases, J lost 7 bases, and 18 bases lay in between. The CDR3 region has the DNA TGTGCCAGCAGTGTCCCTACAGGGTTGTGTGAGCAGTACTTC. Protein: CASSVPTGLCEQYF.

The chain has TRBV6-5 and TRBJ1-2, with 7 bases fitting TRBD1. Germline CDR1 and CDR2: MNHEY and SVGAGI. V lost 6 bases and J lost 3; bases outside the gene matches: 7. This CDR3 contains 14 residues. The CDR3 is CASSPGQAYYGYTF. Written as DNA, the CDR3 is TGTGCCAGCAGCCCAGGACAGGCGTACTATGGCTACACCTTC.

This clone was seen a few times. CDR3 protein: CASSQAGQPGELFF. DNA of the CDR3: TGCGCCAGCAGCCAGGCGGGACAGCCCGGGGAGCTGTTTTTT. The chain links TRBV4-3 to TRBJ2-2, with D perhaps matching TRBD1 (7 bases). Trimming removed 3 bases from V and 6 bases from J, with 11 bases in between. The CDR3 loop spans 14 amino acids. Germline CDR1 LGHNA, CDR2 YSLEER.

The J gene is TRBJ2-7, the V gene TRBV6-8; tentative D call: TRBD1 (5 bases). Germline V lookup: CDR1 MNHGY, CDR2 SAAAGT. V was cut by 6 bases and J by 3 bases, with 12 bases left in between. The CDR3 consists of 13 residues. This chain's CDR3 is CASSIQAYYEQYF. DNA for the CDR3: TGTGCCAGCAGCATACAGGCCTACTACGAGCAGTACTTC.

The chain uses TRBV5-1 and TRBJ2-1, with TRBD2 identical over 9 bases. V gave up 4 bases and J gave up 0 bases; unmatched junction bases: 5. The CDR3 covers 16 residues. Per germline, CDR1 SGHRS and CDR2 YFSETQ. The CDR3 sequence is CASSPSGTSSYNEQFF. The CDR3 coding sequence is TGCGCCAGCAGCCCTAGCGGGACCAGCTCCTACAATGAGCAGTTCTTC.

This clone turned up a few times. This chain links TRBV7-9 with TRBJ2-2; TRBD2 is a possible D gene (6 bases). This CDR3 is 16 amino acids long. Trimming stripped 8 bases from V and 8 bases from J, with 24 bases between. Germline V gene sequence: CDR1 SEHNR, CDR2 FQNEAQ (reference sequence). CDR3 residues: CASHPDSGGVRGELFF. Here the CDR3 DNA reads TGTGCCAGCCATCCGGATTCGGGCGGGGTTAGGGGGGAGCTGTTTTTT.

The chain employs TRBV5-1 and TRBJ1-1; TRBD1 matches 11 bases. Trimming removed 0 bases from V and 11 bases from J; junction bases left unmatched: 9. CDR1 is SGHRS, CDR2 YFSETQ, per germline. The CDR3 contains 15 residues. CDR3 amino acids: CASSLGTGGVGWAFF. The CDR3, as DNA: TGCGCCAGCAGCTTGGGGACAGGGGGCGTCGGATGGGCTTTCTTT. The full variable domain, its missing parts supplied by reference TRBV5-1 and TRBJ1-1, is KAGVTQTPRYLIKTRGQQVTLSCSPISGHRSVSWYQQTPGQGLQFLFEYFSETQRNKGNFPGRFSGRQFSNSRSEMNVSTLELGDSALYLCASSLGTGGVGWAFFGQGTRLTVV.

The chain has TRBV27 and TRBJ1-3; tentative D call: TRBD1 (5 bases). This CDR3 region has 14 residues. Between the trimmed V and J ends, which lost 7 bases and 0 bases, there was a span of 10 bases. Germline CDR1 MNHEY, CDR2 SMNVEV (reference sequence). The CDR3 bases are TGTGCCAGCATGCAGGGATTCTCTGGAAACACCATATATTTT. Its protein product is CASMQGFSGNTIYF.

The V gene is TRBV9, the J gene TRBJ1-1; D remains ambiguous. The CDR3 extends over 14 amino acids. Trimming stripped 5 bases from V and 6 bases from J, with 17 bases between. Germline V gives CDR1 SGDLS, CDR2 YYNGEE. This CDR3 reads CASSRGGSAPEAFF. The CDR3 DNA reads TGTGCCAGCAGTCGTGGTGGGAGTGCGCCTGAAGCTTTCTTT.

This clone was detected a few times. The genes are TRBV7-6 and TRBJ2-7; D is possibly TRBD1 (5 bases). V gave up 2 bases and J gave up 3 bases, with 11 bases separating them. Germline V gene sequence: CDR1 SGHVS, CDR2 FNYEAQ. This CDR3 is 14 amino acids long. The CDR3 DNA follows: TGTGCCAGCAGCTTATATCCCAGGGACTACGAGCAGTACTTC. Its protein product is CASSLYPRDYEQYF. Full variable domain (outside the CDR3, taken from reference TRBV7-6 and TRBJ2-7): GAGVSQSPRYKVTKRGQDVALRCDPISGHVSLYWYRQALGQGPEFLTYFNYEAQQDKSGLPNDRFSAERPEGSISTLTIQRTEQRDSAMYRCASSLYPRDYEQYFGPGTRLTVT.

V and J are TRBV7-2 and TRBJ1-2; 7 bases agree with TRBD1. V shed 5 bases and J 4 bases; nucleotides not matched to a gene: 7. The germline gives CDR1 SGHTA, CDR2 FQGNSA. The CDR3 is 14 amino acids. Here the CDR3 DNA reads TGTGCCAGCAGCCCCCGGGACAGCTCCTATGGCTACACCTTC. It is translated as CASSPRDSSYGYTF.

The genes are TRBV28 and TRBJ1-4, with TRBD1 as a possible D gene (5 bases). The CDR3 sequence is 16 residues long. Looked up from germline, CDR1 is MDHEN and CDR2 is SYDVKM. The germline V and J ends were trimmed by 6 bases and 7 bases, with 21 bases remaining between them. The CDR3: CASRTHVGVGPEKLFF. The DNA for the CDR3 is TGTGCCAGCAGAACTCATGTAGGGGTTGGGCCTGAAAAACTGTTTTTT.

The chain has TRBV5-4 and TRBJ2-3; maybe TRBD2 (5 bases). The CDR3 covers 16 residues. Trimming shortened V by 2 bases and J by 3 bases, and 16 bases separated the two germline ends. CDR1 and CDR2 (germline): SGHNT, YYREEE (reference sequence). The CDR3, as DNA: TGTGCCAGCAGCTTAGTAGGGAGCCAGATGACAGATACGCAGTATTTT. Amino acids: CASSLVGSQMTDTQYF.

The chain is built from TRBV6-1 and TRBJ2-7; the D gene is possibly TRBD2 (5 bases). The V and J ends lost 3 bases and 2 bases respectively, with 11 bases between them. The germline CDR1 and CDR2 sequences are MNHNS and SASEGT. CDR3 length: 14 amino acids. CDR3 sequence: CASSERAATYEQYF. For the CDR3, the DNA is TGTGCCAGCAGTGAGCGGGCAGCCACCTACGAGCAGTACTTC.

The CDR3 reads CASSLALEQGYTF. The CDR3 DNA reads as TGTGCCAGCAGCTTAGCGCTAGAGCAGGGCTACACCTTC. This chain uses TRBV7-9 with TRBJ1-2; D gene uncertain. CDR3 size: 13 residues. The V gene lost 0 bases and the J gene lost 8 bases, with 10 bases spanning the gap. CDR1 is SEHNR and CDR2 is FQNEAQ in the germline V gene (reference sequence). The full variable domain, completed using reference TRBV7-9 and TRBJ1-2, is DTGVSQNPRHKITKRGQNVTFRCDPISEHNRLYWYRQTLGQGPEFLTYFQNEAQLEKSRLLSDRFSAERPKGSFSTLEIQRTEQGDSAMYLCASSLALEQGYTFGSGTRLTVV.

The CDR3, as DNA: TGTGCCAGCAGTGATGTTAGCGGGAACACCGGGGAGCTGTTTTTT. Its protein product is CASSDVSGNTGELFF. The chain recombines TRBV2 with TRBJ2-2, with D perhaps matching TRBD2 (6 bases). This CDR3 region has 15 residues. With 3 bases removed from V and 1 base from J, the gap between germline ends came to 9 bases. Germline V gives CDR1 SNHLY, CDR2 FYNNEI.

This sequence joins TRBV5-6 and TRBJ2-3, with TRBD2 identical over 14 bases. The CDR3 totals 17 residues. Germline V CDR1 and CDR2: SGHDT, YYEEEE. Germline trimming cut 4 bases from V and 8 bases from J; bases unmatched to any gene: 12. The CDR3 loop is CASSAGLAGGRATTQYF. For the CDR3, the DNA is TGTGCCAGCAGCGCCGGACTAGCGGGAGGACGTGCCACTACGCAGTATTTT.

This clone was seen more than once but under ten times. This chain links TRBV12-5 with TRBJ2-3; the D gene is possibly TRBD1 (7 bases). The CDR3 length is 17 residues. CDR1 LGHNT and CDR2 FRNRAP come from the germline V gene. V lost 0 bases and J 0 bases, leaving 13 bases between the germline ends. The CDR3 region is CASGLVGGTVSTDTQYF. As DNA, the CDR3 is TGTGCTAGTGGTTTGGTAGGAGGGACAGTGAGCACAGATACGCAGTATTTT.

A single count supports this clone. The CDR3 spells CASSQDEGTARSGNTIYF. The CDR3 DNA follows: TGTGCCAGCAGCCAAGATGAGGGGACAGCTCGCTCTGGAAACACCATATATTTT. The gene calls are TRBV3-1 (or the pseudogene TRBV3-2) and TRBJ1-3; 7 nucleotides line up with TRBD1. Germline V gives CDR1 LGHDT, CDR2 YNNKEL (reference sequence). CDR3 length: 18 residues. The J segment lost 0 bases and the V segment lost 0 bases, leaving 8 bases of the junction unmatched.

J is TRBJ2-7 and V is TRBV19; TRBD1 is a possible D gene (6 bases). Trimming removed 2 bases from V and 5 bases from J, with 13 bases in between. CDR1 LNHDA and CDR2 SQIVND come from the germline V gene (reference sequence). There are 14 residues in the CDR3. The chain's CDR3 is CASSIIQGSDEQYF. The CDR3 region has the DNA TGTGCCAGTAGTATAATACAGGGAAGCGACGAGCAGTACTTC.

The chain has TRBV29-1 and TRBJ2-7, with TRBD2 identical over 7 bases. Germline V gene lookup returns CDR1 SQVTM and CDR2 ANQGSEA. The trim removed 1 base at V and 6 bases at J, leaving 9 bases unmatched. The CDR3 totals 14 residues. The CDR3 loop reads CSVEVRAGVGEQYF. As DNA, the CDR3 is TGCAGCGTTGAAGTAAGGGCGGGAGTCGGCGAGCAGTACTTC.

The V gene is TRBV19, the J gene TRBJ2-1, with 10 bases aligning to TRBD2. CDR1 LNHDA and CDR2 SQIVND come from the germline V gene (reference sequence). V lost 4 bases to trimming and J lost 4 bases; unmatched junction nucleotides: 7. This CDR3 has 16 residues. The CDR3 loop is CASSKITSGTYNEQFF. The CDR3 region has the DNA TGTGCCAGTAGTAAAATAACTAGCGGGACTTACAATGAGCAGTTCTTC.

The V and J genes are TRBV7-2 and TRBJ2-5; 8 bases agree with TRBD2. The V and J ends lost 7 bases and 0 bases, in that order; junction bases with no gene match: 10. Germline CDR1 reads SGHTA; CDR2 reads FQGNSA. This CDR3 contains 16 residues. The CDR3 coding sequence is TGTGCCAGCAACCCGTCCAGCGGGGGTTACCAAGAGACCCAGTACTTC. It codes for CASNPSSGGYQETQYF.